Listed here are 5 T cell receptor beta chains from one sample, sequenced in a study of CD8+CD57+ T cells in acquired aplastic anemia. Profiles of TCR beta VDJ and CDR3 were generated from a genomic DNA template. TCRdb used MiXCR to reprocess the reads, holding one entry per CDR3 protein. This table has roughly 290,000 distinct CDR3 sequences, approximately 58% appearing once. Patients included in sequencing had previously demonstrated CD8+CD57+ cell expansion by flow cytometry. The sample taken for sequencing was sorted CD4+, CD8+, or CD8+CD57+ T cells (not recorded which) from PBMCs. These receptors were taken from a human donor with aplastic anemia.

This clonotype showed up many times. The chain has TRBV24-1 and TRBJ2-2; D is undetermined. The V and J ends lost 2 bases and 0 bases respectively, with 9 bases between them. CDR1 and CDR2 from the germline V gene are KGHDR and SFDVKD. CDR3 length: 16 residues. The DNA for the CDR3 is TGTGCCACCAGTGATTCGACACGAGCGAACACCGGGGAGCTGTTTTTT. This codes for CATSDSTRANTGELFF.

This clonotype was counted many times. CDR3 DNA sequence: TGTGCCAGCAGCACGGGAGTAGAGAAGTACGAGCAGTACTTC. Its translation is CASSTGVEKYEQYF. The gene calls are TRBV3-1 and TRBJ2-7, with TRBD2 as a possible D gene (6 bases). The V gene lost 5 bases and the J gene lost 4 bases, with 15 bases spanning the gap. The CDR3 runs to 14 residues. Germline V gene sequence: CDR1 LGHDT, CDR2 YNNKEL (reference sequence).

The V gene is TRBV2, the J gene TRBJ2-3, with 9 bases matching TRBD1. Germline V CDR1 and CDR2: SNHLY, FYNNEI. The CDR3 consists of 13 residues. The V gene end was trimmed by 11 bases and the J gene end by 1 base; junction bases not matched to a gene: 4. The CDR3 DNA reads TGTGCCTCCCGGACAGGGGGCACAGATACGCAGTATTTT. Its protein is CASRTGGTDTQYF.

This clonotype appeared many times. J is TRBJ1-2 and V is TRBV29-1; 7 bases agree with TRBD1. After removal of 6 bases from V and 3 bases from J, the junction contained 7 bases not matched to a gene. In germline, CDR1 is SQVTM, CDR2 ANQGSEA. This CDR3 is 13 amino acids long. The CDR3 DNA sequence: TGCAGCGTGATACCGGGACAGTACTATGGCTACACCTTC. Its protein product is CSVIPGQYYGYTF.

The gene calls are TRBV12-3 or TRBV12-4 and TRBJ1-5; weak D call: TRBD1 (5 bases). V shed 1 base and J shed 16 bases, with 14 bases lying between them. The CDR3 sequence is 12 residues long. In DNA, the CDR3 is TGTGCCAGCAGTTTAGTTAGAGGGACCGGTCATTTT. It encodes CASSLVRGTGHF.